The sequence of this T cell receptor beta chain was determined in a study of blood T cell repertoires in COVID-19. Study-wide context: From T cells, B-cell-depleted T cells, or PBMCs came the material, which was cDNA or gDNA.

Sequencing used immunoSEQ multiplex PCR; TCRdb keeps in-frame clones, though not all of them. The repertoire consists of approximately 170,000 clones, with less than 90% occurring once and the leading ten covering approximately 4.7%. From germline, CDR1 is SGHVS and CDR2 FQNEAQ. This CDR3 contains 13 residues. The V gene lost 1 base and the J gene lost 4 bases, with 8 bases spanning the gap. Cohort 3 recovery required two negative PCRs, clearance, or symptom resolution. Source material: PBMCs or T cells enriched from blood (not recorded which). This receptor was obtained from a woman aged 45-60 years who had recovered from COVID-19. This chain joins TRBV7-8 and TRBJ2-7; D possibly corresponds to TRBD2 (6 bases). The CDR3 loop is CASSLGREYEQYV. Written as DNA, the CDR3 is TGTGCCAGCAGCTTAGGGAGGGAGTACGAGCAGTACGTC.